The clone carrying this T cell receptor (beta chain) was counted only a few times. This entry comes from a study of T cell repertoires in cytomegalovirus infection. TCRdb re-analysed the reads in MiXCR, keeping a single row per CDR3 protein. The sample contains a few hundred thousand distinct CDR3 sequences, 15% to 20% of which appear only once. Germline lookup yields CDR1 SEHNR and CDR2 FQNEAQ (reference sequence). CDR3 size: 16 residues. V dropped 0 bases and J dropped 6; count of bases not matched to a gene: 10. This clonotype was obtained from a human donor in good health (CMV status not recorded). Some clones in this sample may be carry-over from other donors' samples. The sequenced material came from PBMCs. This chain links TRBV7-9 with TRBJ1-1, with 7 bases aligning to TRBD1. CDR3 sequence reads: CASSLAGGGSRPEAFF. Here the CDR3 DNA reads TGTGCCAGCAGCTTAGCCGGAGGGGGCAGTCGTCCTGAAGCTTTCTTT.